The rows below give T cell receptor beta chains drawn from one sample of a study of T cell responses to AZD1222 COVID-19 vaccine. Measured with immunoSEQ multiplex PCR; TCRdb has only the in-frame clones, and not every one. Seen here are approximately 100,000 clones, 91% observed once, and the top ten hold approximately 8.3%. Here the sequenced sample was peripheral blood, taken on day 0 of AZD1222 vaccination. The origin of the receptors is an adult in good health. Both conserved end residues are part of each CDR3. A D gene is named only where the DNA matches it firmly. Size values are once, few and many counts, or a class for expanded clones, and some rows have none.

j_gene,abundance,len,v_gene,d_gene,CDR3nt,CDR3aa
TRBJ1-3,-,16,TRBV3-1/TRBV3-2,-,TGTGCCAGCAGCCAAGATAGACCGTACTCTGGAAACACCATATATTTT,CASSQDRPYSGNTIYF
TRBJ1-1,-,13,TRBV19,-,TGTGCCAGTAGTACACAGAGGAACACTGAAGCTTTCTTT,CASSTQRNTEAFF
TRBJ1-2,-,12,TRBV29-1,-,TGCAGCGTCGGGTCTGGGGCGTTGGGCTACACCTTC,CSVGSGALGYTF
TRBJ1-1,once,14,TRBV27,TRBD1,TGTGCCAGCAGTTTAGACAGGGTAGGCACTGAAGCTTTCTTT,CASSLDRVGTEAFF
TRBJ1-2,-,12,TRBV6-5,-,TGTGCCAGCAGCCCGAGGGGGACTGGCTACACCTTC,CASSPRGTGYTF
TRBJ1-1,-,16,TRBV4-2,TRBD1,TGTGCCAGCAGCCAGCCGGGACAGGGGGCGTGGACTGAAGCTTTCTTT,CASSQPGQGAWTEAFF
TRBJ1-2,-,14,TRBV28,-,TGTGCCAGCAGTCAACCGGCAACCGGCTATGGCTACACCTTC,CASSQPATGYGYTF
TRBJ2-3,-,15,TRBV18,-,TGTGCCAGCTCACCAGATATTAGGAGCACAGATACGCAGTATTTT,CASSPDIRSTDTQYF
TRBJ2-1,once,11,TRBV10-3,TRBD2,TGTGCCGCCAGGACTAGCTATGAGCAGTTCTTC,CAARTSYEQFF
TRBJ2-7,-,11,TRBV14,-,TGTGCCAGCAGCCAGTCCTACGAGCAGTACTTC,CASSQSYEQYF
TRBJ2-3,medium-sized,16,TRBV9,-,TGTGCCAGCAGCGTAGCTCGGTCCACTAGCACAGATACGCAGTATTTT,CASSVARSTSTDTQYF
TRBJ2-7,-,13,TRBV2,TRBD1,TGTGCCAGCAGCGGGACAGGACCCTACGAGCAGTACTTC,CASSGTGPYEQYF
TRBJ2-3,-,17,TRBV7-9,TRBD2,TGTGCCAGCAGCGTGGGACTAGCGGGGGGGGCAACAGATACGCAGTATTTT,CASSVGLAGGATDTQYF
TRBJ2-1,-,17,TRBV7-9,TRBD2,TGTGCCAGCAGCCTTTCAATGGCGGGAGGAGAGGTGAATGAGCAGTTCTTC,CASSLSMAGGEVNEQFF
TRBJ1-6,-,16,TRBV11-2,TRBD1,TGTGCCAGCAGCTACAAACAACAGGGGGCGAATTCACCCCTCCACTTT,CASSYKQQGANSPLHF